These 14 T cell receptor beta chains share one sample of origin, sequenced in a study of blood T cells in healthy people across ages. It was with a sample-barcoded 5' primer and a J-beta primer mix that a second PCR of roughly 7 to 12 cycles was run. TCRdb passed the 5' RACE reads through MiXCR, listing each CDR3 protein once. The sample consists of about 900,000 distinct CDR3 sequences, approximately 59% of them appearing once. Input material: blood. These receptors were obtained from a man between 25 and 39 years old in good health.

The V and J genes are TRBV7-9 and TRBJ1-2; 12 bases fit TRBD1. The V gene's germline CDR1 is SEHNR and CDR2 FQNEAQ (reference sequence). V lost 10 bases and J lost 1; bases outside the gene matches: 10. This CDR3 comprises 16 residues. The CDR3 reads CATSSGQGASNYGYTF. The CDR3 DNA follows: TGTGCCACCTCCTCGGGACAGGGGGCGAGTAACTATGGCTACACCTTC.

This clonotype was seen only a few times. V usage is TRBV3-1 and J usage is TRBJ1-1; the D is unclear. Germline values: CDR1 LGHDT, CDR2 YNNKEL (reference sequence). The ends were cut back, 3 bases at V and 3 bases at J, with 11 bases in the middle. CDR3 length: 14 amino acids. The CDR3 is CASSHFPGDTEAFF. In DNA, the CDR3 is TGTGCCAGCAGCCATTTCCCCGGGGACACTGAAGCTTTCTTT.

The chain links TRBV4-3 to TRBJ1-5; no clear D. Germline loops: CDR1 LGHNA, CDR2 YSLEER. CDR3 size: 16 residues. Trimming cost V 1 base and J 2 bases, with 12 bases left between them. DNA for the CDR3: TGCGCCAGCAGCCAAGCTGTGGTTGGTGGCAATCAGCCCCAGCATTTT. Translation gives CASSQAVVGGNQPQHF.

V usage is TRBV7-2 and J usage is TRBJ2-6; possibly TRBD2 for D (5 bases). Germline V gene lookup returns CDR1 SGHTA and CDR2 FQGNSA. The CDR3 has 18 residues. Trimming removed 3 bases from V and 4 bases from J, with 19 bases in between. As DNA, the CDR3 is TGTGCCAGCAGCTTTCCGGGATGGCAGCCTAAGGGGGCCAACGTCCTGACTTTC. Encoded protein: CASSFPGWQPKGANVLTF.

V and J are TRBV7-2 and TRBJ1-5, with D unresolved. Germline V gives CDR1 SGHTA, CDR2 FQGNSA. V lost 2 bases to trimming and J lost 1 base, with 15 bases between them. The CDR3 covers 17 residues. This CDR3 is CASSLRASLGSNQPQHF. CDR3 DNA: TGTGCCAGCAGCTTAAGGGCGAGTCTGGGGAGCAATCAGCCCCAGCATTTT.

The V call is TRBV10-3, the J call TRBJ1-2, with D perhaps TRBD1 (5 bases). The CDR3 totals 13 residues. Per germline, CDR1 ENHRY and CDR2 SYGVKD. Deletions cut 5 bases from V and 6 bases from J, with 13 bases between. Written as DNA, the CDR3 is TGTGCCATCAGTAGGGACGCGGTAGATGGCTACACCTTC. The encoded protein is CAISRDAVDGYTF.

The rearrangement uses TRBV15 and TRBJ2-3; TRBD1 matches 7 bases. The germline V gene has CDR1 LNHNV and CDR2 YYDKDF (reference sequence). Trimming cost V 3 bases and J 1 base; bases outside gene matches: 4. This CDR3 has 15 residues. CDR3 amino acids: CATSRDRTRTDTQYF. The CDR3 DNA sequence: TGTGCCACCAGCAGGGACAGGACTCGCACAGATACGCAGTATTTT.

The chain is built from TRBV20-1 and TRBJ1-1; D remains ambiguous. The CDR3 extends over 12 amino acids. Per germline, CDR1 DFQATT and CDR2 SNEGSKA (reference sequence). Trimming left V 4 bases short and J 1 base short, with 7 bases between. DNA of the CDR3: TGCAGTGCTACCGTTGGGAACACTGAAGCTTTCTTT. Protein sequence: CSATVGNTEAFF.

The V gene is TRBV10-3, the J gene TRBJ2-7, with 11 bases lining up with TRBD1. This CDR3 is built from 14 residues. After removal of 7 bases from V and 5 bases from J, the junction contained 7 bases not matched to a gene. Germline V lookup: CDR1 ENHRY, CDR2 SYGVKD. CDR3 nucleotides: TGTGCCATCAACCTTGGACAGGGGGCCAACGAGCAGTACTTC. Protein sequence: CAINLGQGANEQYF.

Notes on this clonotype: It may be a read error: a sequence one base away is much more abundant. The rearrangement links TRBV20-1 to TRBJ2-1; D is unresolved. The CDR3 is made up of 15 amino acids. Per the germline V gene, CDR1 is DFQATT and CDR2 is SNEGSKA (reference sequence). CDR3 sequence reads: CSAMLPDLNYNGQFF. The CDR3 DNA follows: TGCAGTGCCATGCTCCCGGACCTGAACTACAATGGGCAGTTCTTC.

CDR3 sequence reads: CASSPQAHEQYF. As DNA, the CDR3 is TGTGCCAGCAGTCCCCAGGCGCACGAGCAGTACTTC. The genes are TRBV12-3 or TRBV12-4 and TRBJ2-7, with D uncertain. The germline V and J ends were trimmed by 5 bases and 5 bases, with 10 bases remaining between them. This CDR3 spans 12 amino acids.

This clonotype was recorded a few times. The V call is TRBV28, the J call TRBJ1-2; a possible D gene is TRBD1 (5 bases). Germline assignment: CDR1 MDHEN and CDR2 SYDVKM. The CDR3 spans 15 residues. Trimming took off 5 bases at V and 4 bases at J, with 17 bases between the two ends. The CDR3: CASSGPRGMVYGYTF. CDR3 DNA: TGTGCCAGCAGTGGGCCTCGGGGGATGGTCTATGGCTACACCTTC.

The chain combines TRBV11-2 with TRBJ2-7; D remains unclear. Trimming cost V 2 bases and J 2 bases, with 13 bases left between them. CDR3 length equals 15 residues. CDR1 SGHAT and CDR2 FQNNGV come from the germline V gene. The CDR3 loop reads CASSLTVTAPYEQYF. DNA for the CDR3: TGTGCCAGCAGCTTAACTGTGACGGCCCCCTACGAGCAGTACTTC.

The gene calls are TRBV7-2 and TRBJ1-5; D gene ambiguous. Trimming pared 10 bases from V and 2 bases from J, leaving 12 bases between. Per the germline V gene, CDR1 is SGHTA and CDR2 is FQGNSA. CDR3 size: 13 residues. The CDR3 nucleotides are TGTGCCACGAGGCCTGGGGGCAATCAGCCCCAGCATTTT. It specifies CATRPGGNQPQHF.